The clone carrying this TCR beta chain was seen a few times. MiXCR, run by TCRdb on the 5' RACE reads, gives a single entry per CDR3 protein. The data hold roughly 97,000 distinct CDR3 sequences, with 11% observed a single time. The sample comes from a study of early T cells in non-severe SARS-CoV-2 infection. The TCR sequence derives from an adult who was a healthcare worker with PCR-confirmed SARS-CoV-2 infection or an uninfected control (not recorded which). The source material was whole blood, sampled at baseline.

The CDR3 region has the DNA TGCAGTGCTAGTTTGGGGGGATACGAGCAGTACTTC. Protein sequence: CSASLGGYEQYF. The chain carries TRBV20-1 and TRBJ2-7; a weak D match, TRBD2 (6 bases). Trimming stripped 3 bases from V and 4 bases from J, with 10 bases between. From germline, CDR1 is DFQATT and CDR2 SNEGSKA (reference sequence). This CDR3 spans 12 amino acids.